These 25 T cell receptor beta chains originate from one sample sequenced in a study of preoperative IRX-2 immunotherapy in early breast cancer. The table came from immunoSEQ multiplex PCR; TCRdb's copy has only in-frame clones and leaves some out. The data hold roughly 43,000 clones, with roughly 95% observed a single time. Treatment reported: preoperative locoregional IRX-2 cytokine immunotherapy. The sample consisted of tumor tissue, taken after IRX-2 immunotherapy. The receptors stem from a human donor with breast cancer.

CDR3 loop: CASSQDATLGNNEQFF. Written as DNA, the CDR3 is TGCGCCAGCAGCCAAGATGCCACCCTGGGCAACAATGAGCAGTTCTTC. This chain uses TRBV4-3 with TRBJ2-1; D unclear. CDR1 is LGHNA, CDR2 YSLEER, per germline. V was trimmed by 0 bases and J by 5 bases, leaving 14 bases between them. The CDR3 runs 16 residues.

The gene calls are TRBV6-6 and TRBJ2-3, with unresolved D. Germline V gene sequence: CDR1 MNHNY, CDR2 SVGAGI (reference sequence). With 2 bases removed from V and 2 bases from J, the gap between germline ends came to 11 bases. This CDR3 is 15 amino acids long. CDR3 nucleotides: TGTGCCAGCAGTTACCTGAGCGAACACACAGATACGCAGTATTTT. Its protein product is CASSYLSEHTDTQYF.

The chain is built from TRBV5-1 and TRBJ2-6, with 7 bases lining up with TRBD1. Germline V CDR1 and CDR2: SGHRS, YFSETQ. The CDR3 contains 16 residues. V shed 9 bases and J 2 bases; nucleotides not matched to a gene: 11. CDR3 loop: CATDREPVTGANVLTF. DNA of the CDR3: TGCGCCACTGACAGGGAGCCCGTGACTGGGGCCAACGTCCTGACTTTC.

The DNA for the CDR3 is TGTGCCAGCAGCTTTCGGTTTACAGGCTACGAGCAGTACTTC. It translates to CASSFRFTGYEQYF. The chain has TRBV5-6 and TRBJ2-7; perhaps TRBD1 as D (5 bases). V lost 2 bases and J 3 bases, leaving 12 bases between the germline ends. The CDR3 is made up of 14 amino acids. Per the germline V gene, CDR1 is SGHDT and CDR2 is YYEEEE. Full variable domain (outside the CDR3, taken from reference TRBV5-6 and TRBJ2-7): DAGVTQSPTHLIKTRGQQVTLRCSPKSGHDTVSWYQQALGQGPQFIFQYYEEEERQRGNFPDRFSGHQFPNYSSELNVNALLLGDSALYLCASSFRFTGYEQYFGPGTRLTVT.

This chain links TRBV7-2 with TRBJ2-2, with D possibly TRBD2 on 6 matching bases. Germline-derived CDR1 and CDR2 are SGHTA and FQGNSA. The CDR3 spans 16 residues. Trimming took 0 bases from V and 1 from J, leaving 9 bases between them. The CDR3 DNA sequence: TGTGCCAGCAGCTTAGCGCTGGGGGGGAACACCGGGGAGCTGTTTTTT. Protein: CASSLALGGNTGELFF.

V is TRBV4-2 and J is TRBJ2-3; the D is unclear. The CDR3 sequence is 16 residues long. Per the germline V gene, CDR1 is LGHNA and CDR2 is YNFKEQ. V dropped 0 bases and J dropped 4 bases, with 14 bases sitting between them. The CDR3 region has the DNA TGTGCCAGCAGCCAAGATGGCCCGACTGGGGCAGATACGCAGTATTTT. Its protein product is CASSQDGPTGADTQYF.

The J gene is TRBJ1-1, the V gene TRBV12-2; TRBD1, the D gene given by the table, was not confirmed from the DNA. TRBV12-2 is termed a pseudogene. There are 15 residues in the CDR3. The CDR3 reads CASRSGTRLNTEAFF. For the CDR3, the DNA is TGTGCAAGTCGCTCTGGGACACGGTTGAACACTGAAGCTTTCTTT.

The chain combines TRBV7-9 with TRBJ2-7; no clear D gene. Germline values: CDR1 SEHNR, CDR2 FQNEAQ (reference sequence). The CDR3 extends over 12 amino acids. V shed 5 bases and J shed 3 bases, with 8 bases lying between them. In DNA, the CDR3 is TGTGCCAGCAGCGTCAGAAACTACGAGCAGTACTTC. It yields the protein CASSVRNYEQYF.

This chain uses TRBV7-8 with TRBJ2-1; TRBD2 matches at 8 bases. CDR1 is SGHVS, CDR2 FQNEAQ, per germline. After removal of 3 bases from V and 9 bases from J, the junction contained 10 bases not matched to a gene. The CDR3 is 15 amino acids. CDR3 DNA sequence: TGTGCCAGCAGCTTCATCTCTAGCGGGTCGGGTGAGCAGTTCTTC. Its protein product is CASSFISSGSGEQFF.

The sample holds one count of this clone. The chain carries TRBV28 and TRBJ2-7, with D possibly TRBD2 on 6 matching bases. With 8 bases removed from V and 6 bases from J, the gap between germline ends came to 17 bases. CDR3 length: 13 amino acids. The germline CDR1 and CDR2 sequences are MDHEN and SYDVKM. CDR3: CASQFGGIGEQYF. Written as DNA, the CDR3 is TGTGCCAGCCAATTTGGGGGGATAGGCGAGCAGTACTTC.

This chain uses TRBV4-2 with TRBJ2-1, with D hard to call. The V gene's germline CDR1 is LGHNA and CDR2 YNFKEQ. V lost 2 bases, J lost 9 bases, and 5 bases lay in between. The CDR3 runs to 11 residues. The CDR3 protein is CASSQWGEQFF. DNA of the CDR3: TGTGCCAGCAGCCAATGGGGTGAGCAGTTCTTC.

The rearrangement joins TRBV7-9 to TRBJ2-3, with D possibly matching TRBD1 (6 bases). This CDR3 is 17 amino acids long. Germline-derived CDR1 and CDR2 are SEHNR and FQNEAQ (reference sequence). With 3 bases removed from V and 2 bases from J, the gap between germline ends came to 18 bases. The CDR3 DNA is TGTGCCAGCAGCTTCAATCCCACAGGGTCGGCCACAGATACGCAGTATTTT. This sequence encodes CASSFNPTGSATDTQYF.

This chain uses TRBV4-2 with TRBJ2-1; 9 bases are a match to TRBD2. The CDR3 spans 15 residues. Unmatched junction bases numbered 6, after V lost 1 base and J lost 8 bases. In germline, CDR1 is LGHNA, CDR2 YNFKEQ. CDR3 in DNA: TGTGCCAGCAGCCAAGTAGCGGGAGCCCGCGATGAGCAGTTCTTC. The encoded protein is CASSQVAGARDEQFF.

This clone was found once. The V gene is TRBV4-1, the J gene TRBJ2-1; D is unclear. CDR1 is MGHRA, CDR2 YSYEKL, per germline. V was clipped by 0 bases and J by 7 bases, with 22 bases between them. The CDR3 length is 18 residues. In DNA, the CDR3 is TGCGCCAGCAGCCAAGAATGGTATTTAGCATATGCCGATAATGAGCAGTTCTTC. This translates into CASSQEWYLAYADNEQFF.

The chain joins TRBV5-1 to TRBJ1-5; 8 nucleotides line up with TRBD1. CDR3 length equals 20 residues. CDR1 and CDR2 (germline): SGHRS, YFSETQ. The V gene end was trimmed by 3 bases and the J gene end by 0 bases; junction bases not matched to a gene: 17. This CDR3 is CASSSPPGQDLLYSNQPQHF. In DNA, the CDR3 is TGCGCCAGCAGCTCTCCCCCGGGACAGGATCTTCTTTATAGCAATCAGCCCCAGCATTTT.

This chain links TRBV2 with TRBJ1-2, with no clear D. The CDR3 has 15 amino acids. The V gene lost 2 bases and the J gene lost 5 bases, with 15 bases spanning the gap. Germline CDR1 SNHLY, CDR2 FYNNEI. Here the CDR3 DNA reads TGTGCCAGCAGTGAAATCGGCAGGCTGCTTTATGGCTACACCTTC. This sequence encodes CASSEIGRLLYGYTF.

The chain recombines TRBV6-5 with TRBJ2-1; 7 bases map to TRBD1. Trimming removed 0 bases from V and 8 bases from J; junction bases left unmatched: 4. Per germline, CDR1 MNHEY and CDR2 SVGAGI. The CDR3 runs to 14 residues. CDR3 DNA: TGTGCCAGCAGTTACTCGAATACAGGGGATGAGCAGTTCTTC. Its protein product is CASSYSNTGDEQFF.

The CDR3 loop reads CASSLSSGGAGDTQYF. CDR3 DNA sequence: TGTGCCAGCAGTTTATCTAGCGGGGGGGCGGGGGATACGCAGTATTTT. The chain links TRBV27 to TRBJ2-3; 11 positions agree with TRBD2. The CDR3 sequence is 16 residues long. Germline loops: CDR1 MNHEY, CDR2 SMNVEV (reference sequence). The junction had 5 bases not matched to a gene; V was cut back by 0 bases and J by 6 bases.

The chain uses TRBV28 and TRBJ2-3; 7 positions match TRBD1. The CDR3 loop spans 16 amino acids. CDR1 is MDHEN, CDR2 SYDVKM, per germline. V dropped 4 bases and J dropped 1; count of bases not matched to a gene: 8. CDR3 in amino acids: CASSSPSGGGTDTQYF. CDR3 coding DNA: TGTGCCAGCAGTTCTCCCTCAGGGGGAGGCACAGATACGCAGTATTTT. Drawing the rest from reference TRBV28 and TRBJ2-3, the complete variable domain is DVKVTQSSRYLVKRTGEKVFLECVQDMDHENMFWYRQDPGLGLRLIYFSYDVKMKEKGDIPEGYSVSREKKERFSLILESASTNQTSMYLCASSSPSGGGTDTQYFGPGTRLTVL.

This CDR3 is CSVGEPDTQYF. The CDR3, as DNA: TGCAGCGTGGGGGAGCCAGATACGCAGTATTTT. The chain joins TRBV29-1 to TRBJ2-3, with D perhaps being TRBD1 or TRBD2 (5 bases each). V was shortened by 6 bases and J by 4 bases, with 8 bases between the two germline ends. The germline V gene has CDR1 SQVTM and CDR2 ANQGSEA. The CDR3 sequence is 11 residues long.

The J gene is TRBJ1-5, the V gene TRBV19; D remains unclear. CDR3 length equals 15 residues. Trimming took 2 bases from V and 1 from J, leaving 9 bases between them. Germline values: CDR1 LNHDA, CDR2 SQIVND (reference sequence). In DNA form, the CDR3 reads TGTGCCAGTAGTATATTCGGGTCAAGCAATCAGCCCCAGCATTTT. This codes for CASSIFGSSNQPQHF.

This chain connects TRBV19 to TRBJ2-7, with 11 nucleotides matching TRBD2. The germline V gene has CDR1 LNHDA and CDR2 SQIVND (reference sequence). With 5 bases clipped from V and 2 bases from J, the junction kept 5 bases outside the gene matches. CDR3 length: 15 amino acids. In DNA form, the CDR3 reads TGTGCCAGTAGTCTAACTAGCGGGGGACCCTACGAGCAGTACTTC. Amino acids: CASSLTSGGPYEQYF.

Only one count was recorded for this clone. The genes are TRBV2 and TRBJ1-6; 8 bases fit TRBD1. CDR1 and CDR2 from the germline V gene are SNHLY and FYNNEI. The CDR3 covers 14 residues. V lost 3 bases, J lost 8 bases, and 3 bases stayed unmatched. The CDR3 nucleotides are TGTGCCAGCAGTGACAGGGGGCCCTATTCACCCCTCCACTTT. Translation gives CASSDRGPYSPLHF. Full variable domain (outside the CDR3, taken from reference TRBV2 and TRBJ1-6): EPEVTQTPSHQVTQMGQEVILRCVPISNHLYFYWYRQILGQKVEFLVSFYNNEISEKSEIFDDQFSVERPDGSNFTLKIRSTKLEDSAMYFCASSDRGPYSPLHFGNGTRLTVT.

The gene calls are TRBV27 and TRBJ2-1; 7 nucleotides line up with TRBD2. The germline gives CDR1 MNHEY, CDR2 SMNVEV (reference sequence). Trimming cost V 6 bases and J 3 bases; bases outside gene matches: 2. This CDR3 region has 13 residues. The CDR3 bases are TGTGCCAGCAGGGCTAGCGGCTACAATGAGCAGTTCTTC. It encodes CASRASGYNEQFF.

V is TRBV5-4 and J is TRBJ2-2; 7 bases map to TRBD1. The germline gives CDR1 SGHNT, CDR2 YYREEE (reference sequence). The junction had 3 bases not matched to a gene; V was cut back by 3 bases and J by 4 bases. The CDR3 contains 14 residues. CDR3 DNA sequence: TGTGCCAGCAGCTCATCAGGGGGCACCGGGGAGCTGTTTTTT. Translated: CASSSSGGTGELFF.